This T cell receptor beta chain was sequenced during a study of regulatory T cells in long-lasting Graves disease. iRepertoire HTBI primers and Arm-PCR of CDR3 regions built TCR beta libraries. Per the original data handling: Sample data revealed fewer than 70 TRBV and more than 13 TRBJ segments. In TCRdb, the multiplex PCR reads were re-called with MiXCR into one record per CDR3 protein. TCRdb's processing, not the study's, gives the V and J calls here. This table holds under 700,000 distinct CDR3 sequences, more than 15% found once. The time point was: newly diagnosed GD, antithyroid drugs for less than 3 months. The authors made the TCR library using RNA they extracted from PBMCs. The study, taken as a whole, reports: Persistent disease preferred TRBV28, TRBJ1-2 and TRBJ2-5; new disease, TRBV20-1 and TRBJ2-1.

V was cut by 7 bases and J by 3 bases, with 12 bases left in between. Germline V gene data show CDR1 as KGHDR and CDR2 as SFDVKD. This CDR3 is 14 amino acids long. Note on this clonotype: Its specificity is unknown.

The same data also went into a second study, on T cells in Graves' hyperthyroidism and ophthalmopathy. That report notes: The hyperthyroidism patients had all been newly diagnosed, and their disease duration was under 2 months. Their ages ranged from 18 to 65 years.

Source: peripheral blood mononuclear cells (PBMCs), taken at new diagnosis, from a patient treated with antithyroid drugs. The chain uses TRBV24-1 and TRBJ2-1; possibly TRBD1 or TRBD2 for D (5 bases each). The sequence came from a woman aged 35 to 60 with Graves disease. The CDR3 loop is CATSPRGGYNEQFF. CDR3 DNA: TGTGCCACCAGCCCCCGGGGCGGCTACAATGAGCAGTTCTTC.